These T cell receptor beta chains were read from a single sample in a study of blood T cells in healthy people across ages. MiXCR, run by TCRdb on the 5' RACE reads, gives a single entry per CDR3 protein. The data show hundreds of thousands of distinct CDR3 sequences, approximately 52% seen once. The specimen was blood. These TCRs come from an elderly woman in good health. CDR3s include the opening cysteine and the closing phenylalanine or tryptophan. Fields, in order: J gene, D gene, V gene, clone size, CDR3 DNA, CDR3 protein. The D gene is left open where the match is weak. Clone size is shown for a subset of rows, as once, few, many or a class of expanded clone.

>TRBJ1-5|-|TRBV7-9|-
TGTGCCAGCAGCTTGACAGGCAGAAATCAGCCCCAGCATTTT
CASSLTGRNQPQHF
>TRBJ2-1|TRBD1|TRBV14|few
TGTGCCAGCAGCCAAGATAGGGGGCACCACAATGAGCAGTTCTTC
CASSQDRGHHNEQFF
>TRBJ2-7|-|TRBV27|-
TGTGCCAGCAGTTTATTTATTGGGTCCTACGAGCAGTACTTC
CASSLFIGSYEQYF
>TRBJ2-7|TRBD2|TRBV5-1|-
TGCGCCAGCAACCCGGGAGGGCCCTACGAGCAGTACTTC
CASNPGGPYEQYF
>TRBJ2-1|-|TRBV12-3/TRBV12-4|many
TGTGCCAGCAGTTTTGGGCAGATAAATGAGCAGTTCTTC
CASSFGQINEQFF
>TRBJ2-1|-|TRBV10-3|-
TGTGCCACCGCTCATTCCTACAATGAGCAGTTCTTC
CATAHSYNEQFF
>TRBJ2-1|-|TRBV5-1|-
TGCGCCAGCAGCTTGGCCGGGACAAACTCCTACAATGAGCAGTTCTTC
CASSLAGTNSYNEQFF
>TRBJ2-2|-|TRBV7-6|once
TGTGCCAGCAGCGCTGGCGGAGGGCCGAACACCGGGGAGCTGTTTTTT
CASSAGGGPNTGELFF
>TRBJ2-1|-|TRBV29-1|few
TGCAGCGTTGAGGGCGAGCGGGCTAGATACAATGAGCGGTTCTTC
CSVEGERARYNERFF
>TRBJ2-1|TRBD2|TRBV28|many
TGTGCCAGCAGTTCCTCTAGCGGGGGCCCCCATGAGCAGTTCTTC
CASSSSSGGPHEQFF
>TRBJ2-3|-|TRBV3-1|-
TGTGCCAGCAGCCTTCCTGGGTTCACAGATACGCAGTATTTT
CASSLPGFTDTQYF
>TRBJ2-3|TRBD2|TRBV6-5|-
TGTGCCAGCAGTTACTCTCAACTAGCGGGAAACCACACAGATACGCAGTATTTT
CASSYSQLAGNHTDTQYF
>TRBJ1-2|TRBD1|TRBV7-9|-
TGTGCCAGCAGCTCCACAGGGGGCGGGGGCTACACCTTC
CASSSTGGGGYTF
>TRBJ2-3|-|TRBV7-4|-
TGTGCCAGCAGCCTAGAGGGGGGGGGCAGGACAGATACGCAGTATTTT
CASSLEGGGRTDTQYF
>TRBJ2-2|-|TRBV5-1|-
TGCGCCAGCAGCTTCTTGGAGAACACCGGGGAGCTGTTTTTT
CASSFLENTGELFF
>TRBJ2-1|TRBD2|TRBV2|once
TGTGCCAGCTGTTTGGAGCGGGGCTACAATGAGCAGTTCTTC
CASCLERGYNEQFF
>TRBJ2-2|TRBD2|TRBV5-1|-
TGCGCCAGCAGCTCGACTAGCGGAAGCCTTTTCGAGCTGTTTTTT
CASSSTSGSLFELFF
>TRBJ2-7|TRBD2|TRBV5-1|-
TGCGCCAGCAGCTTGGGGACTAGCGTGAGTACAAACTACGAGCAGTACTTC
CASSLGTSVSTNYEQYF
>TRBJ2-7|-|TRBV7-9|-
TGTGCCAGCAGCCCTAGTGGGACGCAATCCTACGAGCAGTACTTC
CASSPSGTQSYEQYF
>TRBJ2-7|TRBD1|TRBV12-3/TRBV12-4|-
TGTGCCAGCAGTTTTTTCGGACAGGCCACCTACGAGCAGTACTTC
CASSFFGQATYEQYF
>TRBJ2-1|TRBD2|TRBV29-1|once
TGCAGCGCCCTGGCGCTAGCGGGAGGAATAAATGAGCAGTTCTTC
CSALALAGGINEQFF
>TRBJ1-1|TRBD1|TRBV15|many
TGTGCCACCAGCATAACGACAGGGGCTGAGGCTTTCTTT
CATSITTGAEAFF
>TRBJ2-3|-|TRBV5-1|-
TGCGCCAGCAGCGTGGGACGGGGTAGCACAGATACGCAGTATTTT
CASSVGRGSTDTQYF
>TRBJ1-1|-|TRBV9|many
TGTGCCAGCAGCGCGACGGGACGGAATACTGAAGCTTTCTTT
CASSATGRNTEAFF
>TRBJ1-5|TRBD1|TRBV10-3|-
TGTGCCATCAACATGACAGGGGTCTGCAATCAGCCCCAGCATTTT
CAINMTGVCNQPQHF
>TRBJ1-1|-|TRBV20-1|few
TGCAGTGCTAGAGGCGCTCTTAACCTTAACACTGAAGCTTTCTTT
CSARGALNLNTEAFF
>TRBJ1-4|-|TRBV25-1|-
TGTGCCAGCAGTGAATCTTTGGGGGAGTTGGGAAAACTGTTTTTT
CASSESLGELGKLFF
>TRBJ2-7|TRBD2|TRBV7-9|-
TGTGCCAGCAGCTTAGCCTTAGCGGGAGAGTACAATGAGCAGTACTTC
CASSLALAGEYNEQYF
>TRBJ2-3|TRBD2|TRBV7-2|few
TGTGCCAGCAGCTTTGCCCTCCAAGCGGGGCGGAGCACAGATACGCAGTATTTT
CASSFALQAGRSTDTQYF
>TRBJ1-2|-|TRBV28|many
TGTGCCAGCAGTCCCCGACGGGATCACTATGGCTACACCTTC
CASSPRRDHYGYTF
>TRBJ2-2|-|TRBV30|once
TGTGCCTGGTCACAGGGGAACACCGGGGAGCTGTTTTTT
CAWSQGNTGELFF
>TRBJ2-4|-|TRBV12-3/TRBV12-4|-
TGTGCCAGCAGTTGGGCATCCCACGAGCGGTACTTC
CASSWASHERYF
>TRBJ2-6|-|TRBV4-3|few
TGCGCCAGCAGCCAAGAGGAGGGGAGCGGGGCCAACGTCCTGACTTTC
CASSQEEGSGANVLTF